These 32 T cell receptor beta chains originate from one sample sequenced in a study of CD8+ T cells in alopecia areata. cDNA reverse transcribed from extracted RNA served as the sequencing template. Clones were sequenced by immunoSEQ multiplex PCR, and TCRdb holds only the in-frame ones, with some missing. The sample holds 160,000 or so clones, about two thirds seen once. The treatment is: oral pan-JAK inhibitor, 5-10 mg twice daily. This material consisted of CD4+ T cells sorted from blood, taken at week 4, from a patient treated with tofacitinib. These receptors were obtained from a human donor with alopecia areata.

V and J are TRBV10-3 and TRBJ2-3, with TRBD2 identical over 9 bases. Germline-derived CDR1 and CDR2 are ENHRY and SYGVKD. The CDR3 loop spans 16 amino acids. V shed 3 bases and J 6 bases; nucleotides not matched to a gene: 10. The CDR3 nucleotides are TGTGCCATCAGTGATGGGCTAGCGGGGCCAGCGGATACGCAGTATTTT. Residues: CAISDGLAGPADTQYF.

This clone was counted once. The junction departs from the called germline gene at one end, perhaps through a read error. The CDR3 sequence: CASSPLDTLNTEAFF. CDR3 coding DNA: TGTGCTAGCAGCCCACTCGACACCCTGAACACTGAAGCTTTCTTT. The chain couples TRBV7-7 to TRBJ1-1; no firm D call. From germline, CDR1 is SSHAT and CDR2 FNYEAQ (reference sequence). The CDR3 loop spans 15 amino acids.

This clone was observed a handful of times. The gene calls are TRBV7-9 and TRBJ1-2; no firm D call. From germline, CDR1 is SEHNR and CDR2 FQNEAQ (reference sequence). V dropped 1 base and J dropped 6 bases, with 12 bases sitting between them. The CDR3 loop spans 14 amino acids. The CDR3 bases are TGTGCCAGCAGCTTAGATGGTGGGCGGAATGGCTACACCTTC. This gives the protein CASSLDGGRNGYTF.

The V gene is TRBV19, the J gene TRBJ1-5; D unclear. Trimming shortened V by 3 bases and J by 0 bases, and 6 bases separated the two germline ends. The CDR3 covers 14 residues. Looked up from germline, CDR1 is LNHDA and CDR2 is SQIVND (reference sequence). The DNA for the CDR3 is TGTGCCAGTAGTATCGGAGGTAGCAATCAGCCCCAGCATTTT. Translated: CASSIGGSNQPQHF.

This chain connects TRBV19 to TRBJ2-3, with TRBD1 as a possible D gene (5 bases). Trimming stripped 11 bases from V and 8 bases from J, with 14 bases between. The CDR3 length is 11 residues. Germline V gene sequence: CDR1 LNHDA, CDR2 SQIVND (reference sequence). CDR3 nucleotides: TGTGCCTGCTATGGGGCTGGTACGCAGTATTTT. Its protein product is CACYGAGTQYF.

The V and J genes are TRBV15 and TRBJ2-4; either TRBD1 or TRBD2 may supply D (6 bases each). V gave up 5 bases and J gave up 0 bases, with 20 bases separating them. This CDR3 has 18 residues. CDR1 is LNHNV, CDR2 YYDKDF, per germline (reference sequence). CDR3 sequence: CATSPRDIPGLAKNIQYF. In DNA form, the CDR3 reads TGTGCCACCAGCCCCCGGGACATCCCGGGACTAGCCAAAAACATTCAGTACTTC.

The chain links TRBV30 to TRBJ1-6; D gene uncertain. This CDR3 has 14 residues. The V gene lost 4 bases and the J gene lost 8 bases, with 15 bases spanning the gap. Germline V lookup: CDR1 GTSNPN, CDR2 SVGIG (reference sequence). In DNA form, the CDR3 reads TGTGCCTGGACCTCCTCAGATCGGGATTCACCCCTCCACTTT. It translates to CAWTSSDRDSPLHF.

V and J are TRBV29-1 and TRBJ1-2, with 8 bases identical to TRBD1. The trim removed 6 bases at V and 4 bases at J, leaving 4 bases unmatched. Germline CDR1 reads SQVTM; CDR2 reads ANQGSEA. There are 12 residues in the CDR3. The CDR3 sequence: CSVETGAYGYTF. The CDR3 DNA is TGCAGCGTCGAGACAGGGGCCTATGGCTACACCTTC.

The V call is TRBV29-1, the J call TRBJ2-6; D gene uncertain. Germline V gene lookup returns CDR1 SQVTM and CDR2 ANQGSEA. Trimming shortened V by 8 bases and J by 4 bases, and 9 bases separated the two germline ends. The CDR3 covers 12 residues. The DNA for the CDR3 is TGCAGCTATAGATCCGGGGCCAACGTCCTGACTTTC. Amino acid sequence: CSYRSGANVLTF.

The V gene is TRBV7-2, the J gene TRBJ1-6, with TRBD1 matching 7 bases. This CDR3 spans 15 amino acids. The V and J ends lost 5 bases and 5 bases, in that order; junction bases with no gene match: 6. Germline V CDR1 and CDR2: SGHTA, FQGNSA. CDR3 nucleotide sequence: TGTGCCAGCAGCCGACAGACAGGGAATAATTCACCCCTCCACTTT. It specifies CASSRQTGNNSPLHF.

The rearrangement joins TRBV13 to TRBJ2-7; D perhaps matches TRBD2 (5 bases). Germline-derived CDR1 and CDR2 are PRHDT and FYEKMQ (reference sequence). The CDR3 is made up of 15 amino acids. Trimming removed 1 base from V and 0 bases from J, with 10 bases in between. CDR3: CASSLEGENSYEQYF. CDR3 nucleotides: TGTGCCAGCAGCTTAGAGGGAGAGAACTCCTACGAGCAGTACTTC.

This rearrangement joins TRBV5-1 to TRBJ1-2; D remains ambiguous. This CDR3 contains 15 residues. The V and J ends lost 1 base and 4 bases respectively, with 14 bases between them. The germline CDR1 and CDR2 sequences are SGHRS and YFSETQ. DNA of the CDR3: TGCGCCAGCAGCTTGTTGACCTCCTCTCCCTATGGCTACACCTTC. This sequence encodes CASSLLTSSPYGYTF.

The J gene is TRBJ2-1, the V gene TRBV9, with D possibly matching TRBD2 (5 bases). Germline-derived CDR1 and CDR2 are SGDLS and YYNGEE. The length of the CDR3 is 14 residues. V shed 0 bases and J shed 6 bases, with 10 bases lying between them. The CDR3 region has the DNA TGTGCCAGCAGCGTAGTAGGACTTCCCAATGAGCAGTTCTTC. Protein: CASSVVGLPNEQFF.

The chain uses TRBV29-1 and TRBJ1-4; D perhaps matches TRBD1 (5 bases). V was pared by 3 bases and J by 8 bases, with 10 bases between. CDR3 size: 12 residues. Per the germline V gene, CDR1 is SQVTM and CDR2 is ANQGSEA. Here the CDR3 reads CSVDVGVEKLFF. The CDR3, as DNA: TGCAGCGTTGATGTGGGGGTGGAAAAACTGTTTTTT.

This chain joins TRBV27 and TRBJ1-5; 9 bases line up with TRBD1. Per germline, CDR1 MNHEY and CDR2 SMNVEV (reference sequence). The CDR3 runs to 16 residues. V lost 5 bases and J lost 3; bases outside the gene matches: 8. The CDR3 sequence: CASSNTGTGSNQPQHF. CDR3 nucleotides: TGTGCCAGCAGTAATACCGGGACAGGGTCCAATCAGCCCCAGCATTTT.

This sequence joins TRBV14 and TRBJ2-7; 14 nucleotides align to TRBD2. Germline V lookup: CDR1 SGHDN, CDR2 FVKESK. V was pared by 4 bases and J by 3 bases, with 2 bases of the junction left unmatched. CDR3 length equals 15 residues. CDR3 nucleotides: TGTGCCAGCAGCCGCGGGACTAGCGGGAGCTACGAGCAGTACTTC. Residues: CASSRGTSGSYEQYF.

This chain connects TRBV29-1 to TRBJ1-1; TRBD1 agrees at 7 bases. Germline V CDR1 and CDR2: SQVTM, ANQGSEA. The CDR3 is 12 residues long. V was clipped by 8 bases and J by 4 bases; unmatched bases: 7. CDR3: CSITQGVTEAFF. The CDR3 DNA reads TGCAGCATAACCCAGGGGGTCACTGAAGCTTTCTTT.

V is TRBV29-1 and J is TRBJ2-5; no firm D call. The J call is doubtful: the DNA matches TRBJ2-7 better. CDR1 SQVTM and CDR2 ANQGSEA come from the germline V gene. The CDR3 is 13 amino acids. Here the CDR3 DNA reads TGCAGCGTTGTTTCCGGTTTCTCCTACGAGCAGTACTTC. Translated, it gives CSVVSGFSYEQYF.

In its sample, this clone was seen a few times. J is TRBJ2-5 and V is TRBV9; no clear D gene. Germline CDR1 reads SGDLS; CDR2 reads YYNGEE. The CDR3 contains 11 residues. V was cut by 0 bases and J by 4 bases, with 1 base left in between. This chain's CDR3 is CASSVAETQYF. The CDR3 coding sequence is TGTGCCAGCAGCGTAGCAGAGACCCAGTACTTC.

The table lists this clone with a few counts. This rearrangement joins TRBV5-1 to TRBJ1-2; D unclear. The V gene lost 3 bases and the J gene lost 8 bases, with 11 bases spanning the gap. From germline, CDR1 is SGHRS and CDR2 YFSETQ. The CDR3 contains 12 residues. The CDR3 loop reads CASSSSLAGYTF. As DNA, the CDR3 is TGCGCCAGCAGCTCCTCCCTCGCGGGCTACACCTTC.

The chain recombines TRBV27 with TRBJ2-5, with a weak D call TRBD2 (5 bases). Germline assignment: CDR1 MNHEY and CDR2 SMNVEV (reference sequence). V was pared by 5 bases and J by 1 base, with 8 bases between. CDR3 length: 13 amino acids. CDR3 nucleotides: TGTGCCAGCAGTGTACGGGGCCAAGAGACCCAGTACTTC. It yields the protein CASSVRGQETQYF.

V usage is TRBV14 and J usage is TRBJ2-1, with D unresolved. This CDR3 has 11 amino acids. CDR1 is SGHDN, CDR2 FVKESK, per germline. With 2 bases removed from V and 7 bases from J, the gap between germline ends came to 3 bases. The CDR3 here is CASSQMNEQFF. DNA of the CDR3: TGTGCCAGCAGCCAAATGAATGAGCAGTTCTTC. Variable domain in full (rest from reference TRBV14 and TRBJ2-1): EAGVTQFPSHSVIEKGQTVTLRCDPISGHDNLYWYRRVMGKEIKFLLHFVKESKQDESGMPNNRFLAERTGGTYSTLKVQPAELEDSGVYFCASSQMNEQFFGPGTRLTVL.

The chain has TRBV5-1 and TRBJ2-3; D is uncertain. The CDR3 is 14 amino acids. Germline loops: CDR1 SGHRS, CDR2 YFSETQ. Between the trimmed V and J ends, which lost 3 bases and 1 base, there was a span of 9 bases. The CDR3 DNA reads as TGCGCCAGCAGCTGGTTGGGTCGCACAGATACGCAGTATTTT. Translating gives CASSWLGRTDTQYF. Complete variable domain (other parts from reference TRBV5-1 and TRBJ2-3): KAGVTQTPRYLIKTRGQQVTLSCSPISGHRSVSWYQQTPGQGLQFLFEYFSETQRNKGNFPGRFSGRQFSNSRSEMNVSTLELGDSALYLCASSWLGRTDTQYFGPGTRLTVL.

The V and J genes are TRBV6-5 and TRBJ1-2, with D possibly TRBD1 on 6 matching bases. The V and J ends lost 6 bases and 10 bases respectively, with 18 bases between them. The germline V gene encodes CDR1 MNHEY and CDR2 SVGAGI. This CDR3 spans 13 amino acids. The CDR3 reads CASSRTAHPDYTF. Written as DNA, the CDR3 is TGTGCCAGCAGCCGGACAGCCCACCCCGACTACACCTTC.

The chain combines TRBV29-1 with TRBJ1-1, with a weak D call TRBD1 (5 bases). This CDR3 has 13 residues. Between the trimmed V and J ends, which lost 7 bases and 1 base, there was a span of 13 bases. CDR1 is SQVTM and CDR2 is ANQGSEA in the germline V gene. The CDR3 protein is CSGIRDGNTEAFF. CDR3 coding DNA: TGCAGCGGGATCCGGGACGGGAACACTGAAGCTTTCTTT.

The chain employs TRBV29-1 and TRBJ1-2; D not resolved. Germline V gene data show CDR1 as SQVTM and CDR2 as ANQGSEA. This CDR3 is 12 amino acids long. Between the trimmed V and J ends, which lost 2 bases and 2 bases, there was a span of 6 bases. CDR3 DNA: TGCAGCGTTGAACCGGACAACTATGGCTACACCTTC. It yields the protein CSVEPDNYGYTF.

The rearrangement links TRBV19 to TRBJ1-6, with unresolved D. This CDR3 is 12 amino acids long. The V and J ends lost 6 bases and 6 bases respectively, with 6 bases between them. CDR1 and CDR2 (germline): LNHDA, SQIVND (reference sequence). The CDR3 nucleotides read TGTGCCAGTAGCCCTAGTAATTCACCCCTCCACTTT. This sequence encodes CASSPSNSPLHF.

The chain has TRBV27 and TRBJ1-3, with 8 bases identical to TRBD1. CDR1 and CDR2 from the germline V gene are MNHEY and SMNVEV (reference sequence). The CDR3 is 16 residues long. With V trimmed by 6 bases and J by 1 base, 8 bases remained unmatched. DNA of the CDR3: TGTGCCAGCAGCCCAATTTACAGGGGGTCTGGAAACACCATATATTTT. It encodes CASSPIYRGSGNTIYF.

The V call is TRBV30, the J call TRBJ1-2; a weak D match, TRBD1 (5 bases). CDR1 and CDR2 (germline): GTSNPN, SVGIG (reference sequence). The V end was cut by 7 bases, the J end by 3 bases, with 15 bases between. The CDR3 has 13 amino acids. The CDR3: CAYNSGGDYGYTF. For the CDR3, the DNA is TGTGCCTACAATAGCGGGGGTGACTATGGCTACACCTTC.

V gene TRBV4-1 combines with J gene TRBJ1-1, with D perhaps matching TRBD1 (6 bases). This CDR3 comprises 17 residues. V lost 1 base and J 3 bases, leaving 18 bases between the germline ends. Germline V gene lookup returns CDR1 MGHRA and CDR2 YSYEKL. CDR3 DNA: TGCGCCAGCAGCCAAGGAAGGATCCGGGACACTGACACTGAAGCTTTCTTT. It specifies CASSQGRIRDTDTEAFF.

This chain joins TRBV10-3 and TRBJ2-7; 7 nucleotides agree with TRBD1. J was trimmed by 5 bases and V by 7 bases; bases with no gene match: 11. The germline gives CDR1 ENHRY, CDR2 SYGVKD. The CDR3 is 14 amino acids. The CDR3, as DNA: TGTGCCATCATGGCCGACAGGGCCACCGACGAGCAGTACTTC. Translation: CAIMADRATDEQYF.

There are a few counts of this clone. The genes are TRBV19 and TRBJ2-7, with 8 bases that match TRBD1. The germline CDR1 and CDR2 sequences are LNHDA and SQIVND (reference sequence). J was trimmed by 2 bases and V by 5 bases; bases with no gene match: 8. The CDR3 has 15 residues. The CDR3 coding sequence is TGTGCCAGTAGTGACCCCGGGACAGGACCCTACGAGCAGTACTTC. It specifies CASSDPGTGPYEQYF.